A single TCR beta chain is shown here with its context. Some clones are missing from TCRdb's copy, which holds only in-frame ones; the method was immunoSEQ multiplex PCR. The sample has some 380,000 clones, roughly 88% seen once; the top ten hold around 2%. This record comes from a study of blood T cell repertoires in COVID-19. Participant ages covered roughly 18 to 89 years across 24 US areas. Participants had their cohort set by participant-reported clinical history. The CDR3 runs 13 residues. The germline CDR1 and CDR2 sequences are MNHNS and SASEGT. Trimming removed 2 bases at V and 4 bases at J, with 6 bases between.

The source of this sequence is a woman in her thirties or forties with acute COVID-19. J is TRBJ1-5 and V is TRBV6-1; no definite D call. Sequencing was carried out using PBMCs or T cells enriched from blood (not recorded which). CDR3: CASSERVNQPQHF. The CDR3 DNA reads TGTGCCAGCAGTGAACGCGTGAATCAGCCCCAGCATTTT.